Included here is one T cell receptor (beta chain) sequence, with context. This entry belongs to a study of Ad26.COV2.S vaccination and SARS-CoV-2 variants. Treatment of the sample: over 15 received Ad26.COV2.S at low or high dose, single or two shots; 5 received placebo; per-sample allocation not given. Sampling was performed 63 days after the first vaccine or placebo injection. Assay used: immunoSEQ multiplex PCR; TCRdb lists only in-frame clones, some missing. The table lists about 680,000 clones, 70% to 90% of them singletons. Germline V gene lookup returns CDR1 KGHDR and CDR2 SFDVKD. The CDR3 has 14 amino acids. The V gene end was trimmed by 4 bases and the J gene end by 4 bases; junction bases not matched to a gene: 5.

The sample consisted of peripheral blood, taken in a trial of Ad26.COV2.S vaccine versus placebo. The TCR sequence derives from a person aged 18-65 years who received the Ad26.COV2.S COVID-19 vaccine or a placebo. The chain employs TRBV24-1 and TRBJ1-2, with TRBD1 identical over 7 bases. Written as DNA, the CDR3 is TGTGCCACCAGTGAGCCTGACAGGGCCTATGGCTACACCTTC. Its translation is CATSEPDRAYGYTF.